The sequence of this T cell receptor (beta chain) was determined in a study of human T cells and chemical hapten exposure. Study-wide results and limits: Compared with pre-sensitization or healthy control sets, expanded TCRs clustered more. Donors had alopecia, so their immune response may differ from healthy people's.

With regard to this clonotype: The antigen is undetermined.

CDR3 size: 13 residues. Losses at the gene ends were 2 bases for V and 5 bases for J; bases not matched to a gene: 3. The germline gives CDR1 GTSNPN, CDR2 SVGIG (reference sequence). Time point denoted: patch test 3, about 24 weeks after DPC sensitization. Treatment described: therapeutic diphenylcyclopropenone sensitization with weekly scalp DPC. Prior to each patch test being applied, blood was drawn. Library preparation tagged each individual cDNA molecule with a unique molecular identifier. One entry per CDR3 protein, called by TCRdb with MiXCR from the RACE reads. The data contain about 200,000 distinct CDR3 sequences, 24% of them singletons.

Sequencing was performed on whole blood, taken in connection with sensitization to the hapten diphenylcyclopropenone (DPC). This clonotype was obtained from a woman between 40 and 55 years old with alopecia areata. Some clones in this sample may be carry-over from other donors' samples. This chain uses TRBV30 with TRBJ1-5, with TRBD1 matching over 7 bases. The CDR3 coding sequence is TGTGCCTGGAGTCCCCAGGGGGATCAGCCCCAGCATTTT. It encodes CAWSPQGDQPQHF.